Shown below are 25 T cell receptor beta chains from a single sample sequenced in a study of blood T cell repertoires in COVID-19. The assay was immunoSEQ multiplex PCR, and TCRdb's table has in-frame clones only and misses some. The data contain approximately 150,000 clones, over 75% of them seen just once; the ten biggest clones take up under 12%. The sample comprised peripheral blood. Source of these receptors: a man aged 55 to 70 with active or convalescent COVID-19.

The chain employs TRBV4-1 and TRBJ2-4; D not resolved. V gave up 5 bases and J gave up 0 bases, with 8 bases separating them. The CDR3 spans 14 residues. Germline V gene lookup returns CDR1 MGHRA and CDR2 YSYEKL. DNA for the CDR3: TGCGCCAGCAGCGGGCAGCTAGCCAAAAACATTCAGTACTTC. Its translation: CASSGQLAKNIQYF.

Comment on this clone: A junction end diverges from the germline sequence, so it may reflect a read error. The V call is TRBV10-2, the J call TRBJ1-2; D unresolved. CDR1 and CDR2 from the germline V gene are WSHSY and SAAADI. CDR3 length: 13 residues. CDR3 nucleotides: TGCGCCAGCCGTGACGGGCAAGGGAGAGGCTACACCTTC. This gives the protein CASRDGQGRGYTF.

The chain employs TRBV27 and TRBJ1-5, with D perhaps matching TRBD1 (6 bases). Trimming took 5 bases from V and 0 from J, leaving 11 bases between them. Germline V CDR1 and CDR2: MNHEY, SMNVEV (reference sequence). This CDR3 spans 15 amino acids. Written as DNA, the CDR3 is TGTGCCAGCAGTACCACAGGGACTAGCAATCAGCCCCAGCATTTT. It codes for CASSTTGTSNQPQHF.

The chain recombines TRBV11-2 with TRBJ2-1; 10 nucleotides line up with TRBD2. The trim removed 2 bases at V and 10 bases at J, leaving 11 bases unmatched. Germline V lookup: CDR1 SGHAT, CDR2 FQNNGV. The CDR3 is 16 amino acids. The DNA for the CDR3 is TGTGCCAGCAGCTTAAGAGCGGGAGGGCCTAACACGGAGCAGTTCTTC. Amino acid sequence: CASSLRAGGPNTEQFF.

CDR3 amino acids: CASSVGQGRNSPLHF. CDR3 in DNA: TGTGCCAGCAGCGTAGGGCAGGGGCGTAATTCACCCCTCCACTTT. The rearrangement links TRBV9 to TRBJ1-6; possible D gene TRBD1, 6 bases. CDR3 length: 15 residues. V was clipped by 0 bases and J by 6 bases, with 10 bases between them. Germline V gives CDR1 SGDLS, CDR2 YYNGEE.

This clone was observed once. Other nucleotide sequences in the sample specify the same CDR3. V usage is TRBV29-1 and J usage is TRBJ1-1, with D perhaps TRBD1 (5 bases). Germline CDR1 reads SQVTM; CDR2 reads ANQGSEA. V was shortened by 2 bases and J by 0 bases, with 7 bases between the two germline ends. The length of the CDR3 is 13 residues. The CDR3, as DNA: TGCAGCGTTGAAAGACAGCTGAACACTGAAGCTTTCTTT. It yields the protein CSVERQLNTEAFF.

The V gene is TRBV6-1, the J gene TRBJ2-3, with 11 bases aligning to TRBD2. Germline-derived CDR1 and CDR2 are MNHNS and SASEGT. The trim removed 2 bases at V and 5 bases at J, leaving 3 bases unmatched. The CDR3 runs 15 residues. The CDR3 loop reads CASSETLAGGDTQYF. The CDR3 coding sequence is TGTGCCAGCAGTGAAACCCTAGCGGGAGGAGATACGCAGTATTTT.

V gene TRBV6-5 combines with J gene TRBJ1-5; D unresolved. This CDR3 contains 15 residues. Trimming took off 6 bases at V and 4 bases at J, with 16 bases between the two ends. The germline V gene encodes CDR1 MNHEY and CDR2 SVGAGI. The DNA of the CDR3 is TGTGCCAGCAGCAGAGAGGGTTTTCCTAATCAGCCCCAGCATTTT. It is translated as CASSREGFPNQPQHF.

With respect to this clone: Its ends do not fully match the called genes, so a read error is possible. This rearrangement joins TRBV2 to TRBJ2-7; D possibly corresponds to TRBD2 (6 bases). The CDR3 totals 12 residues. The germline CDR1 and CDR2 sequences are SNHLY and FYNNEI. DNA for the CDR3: TGTGCCAGCAGGGACTTGGTCAGGGACTTCAGATTC. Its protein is CASRDLVRDFRF. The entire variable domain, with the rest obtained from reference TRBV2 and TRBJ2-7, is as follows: EPEVTQTPSHQVTQMGQEVILRCVPISNHLYFYWYRQILGQKVEFLVSFYNNEISEKSEIFDDQFSVERPDGSNFTLKIRSTKLEDSAMYFCASRDLVRDFRFGPGTRLTVT.

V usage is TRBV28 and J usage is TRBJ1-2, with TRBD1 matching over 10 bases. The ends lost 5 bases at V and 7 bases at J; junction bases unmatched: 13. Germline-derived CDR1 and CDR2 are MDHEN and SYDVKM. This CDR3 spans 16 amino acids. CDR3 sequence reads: CASSPPPGQGITGYTF. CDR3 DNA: TGTGCCAGCAGTCCCCCCCCGGGACAGGGGATCACTGGCTACACCTTC.

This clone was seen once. CDR3 DNA: TGTGCCAGCAGCCCAAGGACAGGGGTCTCACCCCTCCACTTT. It encodes CASSPRTGVSPLHF. The chain joins TRBV5-6 to TRBJ1-6; the match to TRBD1 covers 9 bases. The germline V gene encodes CDR1 SGHDT and CDR2 YYEEEE. Germline trimming cut 4 bases from V and 10 bases from J; bases unmatched to any gene: 6. The CDR3 is 14 residues long.

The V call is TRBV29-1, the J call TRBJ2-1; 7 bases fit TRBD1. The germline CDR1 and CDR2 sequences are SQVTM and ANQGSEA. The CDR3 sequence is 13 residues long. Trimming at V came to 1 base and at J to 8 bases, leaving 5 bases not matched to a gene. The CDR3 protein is CSVEGDRVYEQFF. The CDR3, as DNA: TGCAGCGTTGAAGGTGACAGGGTATATGAGCAGTTCTTC.

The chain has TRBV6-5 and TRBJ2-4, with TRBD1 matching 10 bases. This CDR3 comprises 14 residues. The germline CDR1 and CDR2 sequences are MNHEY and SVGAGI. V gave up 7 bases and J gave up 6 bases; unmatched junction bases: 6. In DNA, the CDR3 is TGTGCCAGCACCCGACAGGGGGCGGGAAACATTCAGTACTTC. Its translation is CASTRQGAGNIQYF.

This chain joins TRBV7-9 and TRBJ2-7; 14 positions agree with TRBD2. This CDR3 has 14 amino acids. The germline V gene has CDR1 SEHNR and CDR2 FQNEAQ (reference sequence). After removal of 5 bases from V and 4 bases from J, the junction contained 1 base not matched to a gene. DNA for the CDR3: TGTGCCAGCAGCGGGACTAGCGGGAGTTACGAGCAGTACTTC. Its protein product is CASSGTSGSYEQYF.

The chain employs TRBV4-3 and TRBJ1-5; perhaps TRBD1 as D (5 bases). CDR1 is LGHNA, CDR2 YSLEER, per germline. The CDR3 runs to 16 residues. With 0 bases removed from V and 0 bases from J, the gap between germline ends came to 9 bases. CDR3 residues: CASSQDWGLSNQPQHF. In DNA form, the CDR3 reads TGCGCCAGCAGCCAAGATTGGGGACTTAGCAATCAGCCCCAGCATTTT.

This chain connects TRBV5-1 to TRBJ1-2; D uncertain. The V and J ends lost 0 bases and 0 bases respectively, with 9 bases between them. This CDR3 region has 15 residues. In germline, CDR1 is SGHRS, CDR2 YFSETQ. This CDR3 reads CASSLVADPNYGYTF. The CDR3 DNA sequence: TGCGCCAGCAGCTTGGTGGCAGATCCTAACTATGGCTACACCTTC.

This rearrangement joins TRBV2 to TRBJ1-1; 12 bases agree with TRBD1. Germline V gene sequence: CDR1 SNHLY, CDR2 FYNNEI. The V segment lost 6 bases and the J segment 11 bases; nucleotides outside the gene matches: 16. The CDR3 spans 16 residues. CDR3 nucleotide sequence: TGTGCCAGCAGAACACTAATGGGACAGGGGGCCCTGAGGGCTTTCTTT. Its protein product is CASRTLMGQGALRAFF.

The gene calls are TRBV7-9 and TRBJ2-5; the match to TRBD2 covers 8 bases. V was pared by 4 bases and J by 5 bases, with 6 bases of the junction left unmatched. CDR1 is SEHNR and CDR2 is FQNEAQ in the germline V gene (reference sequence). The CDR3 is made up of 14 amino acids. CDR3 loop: CASSSLAGLETQYF. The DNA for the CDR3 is TGTGCCAGCAGCTCCTTAGCGGGGTTGGAGACCCAGTACTTC.

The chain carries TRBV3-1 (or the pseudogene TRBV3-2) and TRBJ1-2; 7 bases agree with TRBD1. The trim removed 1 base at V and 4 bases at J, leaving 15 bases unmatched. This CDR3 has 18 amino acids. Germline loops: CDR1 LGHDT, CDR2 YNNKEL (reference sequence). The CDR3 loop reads CASSQGGAKRGLAYGYTF. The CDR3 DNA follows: TGTGCCAGCAGCCAAGGAGGGGCGAAAAGGGGGCTTGCCTATGGCTACACCTTC.

This chain's CDR3 is CASSVDSLNTEAFF. The DNA of the CDR3 is TGTGCCAGCAGCGTAGACAGTTTGAACACTGAAGCTTTCTTT. V usage is TRBV5-6 and J usage is TRBJ1-1; possible D gene TRBD1, 5 bases. V was trimmed by 4 bases and J by 0 bases, leaving 10 bases between them. The germline CDR1 and CDR2 sequences are SGHDT and YYEEEE. The CDR3 is made up of 14 amino acids.

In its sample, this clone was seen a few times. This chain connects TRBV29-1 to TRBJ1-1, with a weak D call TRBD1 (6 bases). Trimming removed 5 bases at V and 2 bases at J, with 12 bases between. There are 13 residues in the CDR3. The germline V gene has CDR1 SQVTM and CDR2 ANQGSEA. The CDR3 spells CSVTGQANTEAFF. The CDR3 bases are TGCAGCGTTACGGGACAAGCAAACACTGAAGCTTTCTTT. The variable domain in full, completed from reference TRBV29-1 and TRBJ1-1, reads SAVISQKPSRDICQRGTSLTIQCQVDSQVTMMFWYRQQPGQSLTLIATANQGSEATYESGFVIDKFPISRPNLTFSTLTVSNMSPEDSSIYLCSVTGQANTEAFFGQGTRLTVV.

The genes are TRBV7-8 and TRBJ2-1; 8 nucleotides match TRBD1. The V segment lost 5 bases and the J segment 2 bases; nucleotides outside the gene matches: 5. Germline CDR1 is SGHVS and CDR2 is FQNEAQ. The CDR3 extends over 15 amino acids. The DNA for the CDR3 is TGTGCCAGCAGCACGGACAGGGCGCCCTACAATGAGCAGTTCTTC. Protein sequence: CASSTDRAPYNEQFF.

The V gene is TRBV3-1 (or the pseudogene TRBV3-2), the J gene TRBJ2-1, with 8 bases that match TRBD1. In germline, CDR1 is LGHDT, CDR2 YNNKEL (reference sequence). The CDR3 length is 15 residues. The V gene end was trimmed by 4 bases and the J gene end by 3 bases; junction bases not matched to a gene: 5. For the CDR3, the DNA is TGTGCCAGCAGCCGAACGGACAGGGACTACAATGAGCAGTTCTTC. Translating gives CASSRTDRDYNEQFF.

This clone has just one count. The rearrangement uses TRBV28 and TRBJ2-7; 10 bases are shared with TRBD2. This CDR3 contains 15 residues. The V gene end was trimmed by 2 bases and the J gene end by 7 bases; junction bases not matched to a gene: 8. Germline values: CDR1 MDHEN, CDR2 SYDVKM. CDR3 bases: TGTGCCAGCAGTTTACCAGCGGGAGGGCCGTGGGAGCAGTACTTC. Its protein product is CASSLPAGGPWEQYF.

Here the CDR3 DNA reads TGTGCCAGCAGCTCTCAACCGGGACTCCTTTCCTCCTACGAGCAGTACTTC. It is translated as CASSSQPGLLSSYEQYF. The J gene is TRBJ2-7, the V gene TRBV7-9, with TRBD2 as a possible D gene (6 bases). The CDR3 has 17 residues. In germline, CDR1 is SEHNR, CDR2 FQNEAQ (reference sequence). V was pared by 4 bases and J by 0 bases, with 19 bases between.